This T cell receptor beta chain was identified during a study of blood T cell repertoires in COVID-19. Profiling relied on immunoSEQ multiplex PCR, and the TCRdb table lists in-frame clones only, not all of them. The data contain hundreds of thousands of clones, 85% to 90% of them singletons. The CDR3 has 15 residues. Germline CDR1 and CDR2: MNHEY and SVGAGI. V was trimmed by 6 bases and J by 0 bases, leaving 14 bases between them. This chain links TRBV6-5 with TRBJ1-1; D may be TRBD1 (5 bases). The receptor comes from a woman in her 30s with COVID-19, enrolled during active disease. Sequenced: peripheral blood. CDR3 sequence (DNA): TGTGCCAGCAGAATAATGCAGGGTCTGAACACTGAAGCTTTCTTT. This sequence encodes CASRIMQGLNTEAFF.